Included here is one T cell receptor beta chain sequence, with context. The donors were part of the roughly 120-subject validation cohort, which stood apart from the roughly 730-subject first cohort. The sample belongs to a study of cytomegalovirus exposure and HLA in healthy donors. Using immunoSEQ multiplex PCR, the repertoire was profiled, and TCRdb retains in-frame clones only, with some absent. The top ten hold 4.5% of the sample, which has fewer than 80,000 clones, 96% seen once. The CDR3 totals 13 residues. CDR1 LNHDA and CDR2 SQIVND come from the germline V gene (reference sequence). V lost 5 bases to trimming and J lost 2 bases, with 10 bases between them.

V usage is TRBV19 and J usage is TRBJ2-7, with D perhaps matching TRBD1 (6 bases). What was sequenced was PBMCs. The TCR comes from a woman aged 18-30 years in good health and CMV-seropositive. The CDR3 region has the DNA TGTGCCAGTAGTCAAACAGGGACCTACGAGCAGTACTTC. Its protein product is CASSQTGTYEQYF. Filled out from reference TRBV19 and TRBJ2-7, the complete variable domain reads DGGITQSPKYLFRKEGQNVTLSCEQNLNHDAMYWYRQDPGQGLRLIYYSQIVNDFQKGDIAEGYSVSREKKESFPLTVTSAQKNPTAFYLCASSQTGTYEQYFGPGTRLTVT.